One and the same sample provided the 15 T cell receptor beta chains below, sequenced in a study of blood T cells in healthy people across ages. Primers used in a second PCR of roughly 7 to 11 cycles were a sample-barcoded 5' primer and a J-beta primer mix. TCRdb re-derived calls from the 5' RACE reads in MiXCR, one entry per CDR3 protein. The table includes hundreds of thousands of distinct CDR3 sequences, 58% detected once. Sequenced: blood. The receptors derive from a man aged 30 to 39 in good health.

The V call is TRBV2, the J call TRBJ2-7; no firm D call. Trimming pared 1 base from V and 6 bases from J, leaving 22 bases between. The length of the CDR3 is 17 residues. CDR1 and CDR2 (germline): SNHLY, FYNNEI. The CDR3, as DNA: TGTGCCAGCAGTGAAGGGGCCTCCTCGGGTCCTTATCCCGAGCAGTACTTC. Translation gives CASSEGASSGPYPEQYF.

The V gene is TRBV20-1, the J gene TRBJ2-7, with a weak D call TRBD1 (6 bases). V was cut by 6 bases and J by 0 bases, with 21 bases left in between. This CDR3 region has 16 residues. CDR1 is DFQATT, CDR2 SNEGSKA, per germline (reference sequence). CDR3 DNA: TGCAGTGCCCAGCCCACAGACAGGCCGATCTCCTACGAGCAGTACTTC. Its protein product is CSAQPTDRPISYEQYF.

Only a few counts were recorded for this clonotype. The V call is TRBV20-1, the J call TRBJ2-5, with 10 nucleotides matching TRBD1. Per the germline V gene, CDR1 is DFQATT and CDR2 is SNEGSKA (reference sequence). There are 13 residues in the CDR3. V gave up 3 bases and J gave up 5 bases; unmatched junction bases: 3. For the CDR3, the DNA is TGCAGTGCTAGGGACAGGGGGATGGAGACCCAGTACTTC. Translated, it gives CSARDRGMETQYF.

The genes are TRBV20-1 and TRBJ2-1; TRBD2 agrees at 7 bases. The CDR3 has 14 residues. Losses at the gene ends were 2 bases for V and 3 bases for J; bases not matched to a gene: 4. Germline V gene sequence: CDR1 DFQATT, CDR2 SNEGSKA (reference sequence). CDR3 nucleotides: TGCAGTGCTAGAAAGCTAGCGGTCTACAATGAGCAGTTCTTC. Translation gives CSARKLAVYNEQFF.

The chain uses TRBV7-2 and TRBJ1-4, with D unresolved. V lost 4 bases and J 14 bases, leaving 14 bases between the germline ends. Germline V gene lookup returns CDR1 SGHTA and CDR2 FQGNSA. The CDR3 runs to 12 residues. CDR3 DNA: TGTGCCAGCAGCTCCAACACGGGCAAGCTGTTTTTT. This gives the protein CASSSNTGKLFF.

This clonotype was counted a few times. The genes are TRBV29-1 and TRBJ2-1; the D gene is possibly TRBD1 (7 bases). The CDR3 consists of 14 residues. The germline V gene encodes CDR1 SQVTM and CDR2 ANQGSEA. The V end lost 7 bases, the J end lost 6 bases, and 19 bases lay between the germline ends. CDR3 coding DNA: TGCAGCGCATTCGGAGGGGGCGACAGCAATGAGCAGTTCTTC. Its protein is CSAFGGGDSNEQFF.

CDR3 loop: CSAIDSRSYNEQFF. In nucleotides, the CDR3 is TGCAGTGCTATAGATTCCCGCTCCTACAATGAGCAGTTCTTC. The V gene is TRBV20-1, the J gene TRBJ2-1; no reliable D call. CDR3 length: 14 amino acids. Trimming shortened V by 4 bases and J by 0 bases, and 10 bases separated the two germline ends. CDR1 is DFQATT, CDR2 SNEGSKA, per germline (reference sequence).

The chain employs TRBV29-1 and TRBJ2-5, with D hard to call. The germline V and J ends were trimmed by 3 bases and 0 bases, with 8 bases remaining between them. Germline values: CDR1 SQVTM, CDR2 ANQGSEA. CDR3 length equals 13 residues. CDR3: CSVEPKYQETQYF. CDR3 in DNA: TGCAGCGTTGAGCCTAAGTACCAAGAGACCCAGTACTTC.

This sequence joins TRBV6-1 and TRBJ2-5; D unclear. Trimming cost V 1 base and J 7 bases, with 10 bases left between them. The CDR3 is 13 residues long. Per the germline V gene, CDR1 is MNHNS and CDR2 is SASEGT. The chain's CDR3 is CASSEGLRGTQYF. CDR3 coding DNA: TGTGCCAGCAGTGAAGGACTTCGTGGGACCCAGTACTTC.

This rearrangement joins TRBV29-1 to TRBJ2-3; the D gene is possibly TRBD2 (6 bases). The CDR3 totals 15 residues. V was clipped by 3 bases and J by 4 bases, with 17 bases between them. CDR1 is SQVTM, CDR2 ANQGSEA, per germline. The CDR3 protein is CSVEVAGTRADTQYF. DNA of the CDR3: TGCAGCGTTGAGGTTGCGGGAACACGGGCAGATACGCAGTATTTT.

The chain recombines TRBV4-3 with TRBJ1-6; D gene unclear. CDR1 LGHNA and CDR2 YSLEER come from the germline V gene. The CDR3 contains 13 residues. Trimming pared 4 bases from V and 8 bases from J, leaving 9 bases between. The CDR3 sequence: CASSLLRDSPLHF. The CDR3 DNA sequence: TGCGCCAGCAGCCTCTTGCGGGATTCACCCCTCCACTTT.

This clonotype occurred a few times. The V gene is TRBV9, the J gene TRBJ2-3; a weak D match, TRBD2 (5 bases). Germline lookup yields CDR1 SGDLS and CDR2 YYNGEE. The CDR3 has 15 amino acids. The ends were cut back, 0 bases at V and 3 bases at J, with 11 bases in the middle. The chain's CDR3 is CASSVVSSVTDTQYF. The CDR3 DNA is TGTGCCAGCAGCGTAGTTAGTAGCGTGACAGATACGCAGTATTTT.

DNA for the CDR3: TGTGCCAGCAGCTTAGCGGGATCGCGCACAGATACGCAGTATTTT. Translating gives CASSLAGSRTDTQYF. This sequence joins TRBV7-2 and TRBJ2-3; D not resolved. Germline assignment: CDR1 SGHTA and CDR2 FQGNSA. V was shortened by 0 bases and J by 1 base, with 8 bases between the two germline ends. The CDR3 is 15 residues long. Looking up the rest from reference TRBV7-2 and TRBJ2-3 gives the full variable domain: GAGVSQSPSNKVTEKGKDVELRCDPISGHTALYWYRQSLGQGLEFLIYFQGNSAPDKSGLPSDRFSAERTGGSVSTLTIQRTQQEDSAVYLCASSLAGSRTDTQYFGPGTRLTVL.

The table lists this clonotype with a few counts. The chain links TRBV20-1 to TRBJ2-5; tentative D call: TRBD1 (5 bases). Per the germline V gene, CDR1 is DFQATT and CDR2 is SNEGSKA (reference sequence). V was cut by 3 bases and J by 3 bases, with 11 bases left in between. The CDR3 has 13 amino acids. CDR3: CSASFQTEETQYF. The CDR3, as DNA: TGCAGTGCTAGTTTTCAGACAGAAGAGACCCAGTACTTC.

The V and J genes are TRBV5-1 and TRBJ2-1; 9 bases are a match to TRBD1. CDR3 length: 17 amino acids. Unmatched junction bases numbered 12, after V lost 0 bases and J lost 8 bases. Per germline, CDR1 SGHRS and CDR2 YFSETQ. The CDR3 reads CASSLGAGTGSKDEQFF. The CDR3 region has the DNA TGCGCCAGCAGCTTGGGCGCCGGGACAGGGAGTAAAGATGAGCAGTTCTTC.